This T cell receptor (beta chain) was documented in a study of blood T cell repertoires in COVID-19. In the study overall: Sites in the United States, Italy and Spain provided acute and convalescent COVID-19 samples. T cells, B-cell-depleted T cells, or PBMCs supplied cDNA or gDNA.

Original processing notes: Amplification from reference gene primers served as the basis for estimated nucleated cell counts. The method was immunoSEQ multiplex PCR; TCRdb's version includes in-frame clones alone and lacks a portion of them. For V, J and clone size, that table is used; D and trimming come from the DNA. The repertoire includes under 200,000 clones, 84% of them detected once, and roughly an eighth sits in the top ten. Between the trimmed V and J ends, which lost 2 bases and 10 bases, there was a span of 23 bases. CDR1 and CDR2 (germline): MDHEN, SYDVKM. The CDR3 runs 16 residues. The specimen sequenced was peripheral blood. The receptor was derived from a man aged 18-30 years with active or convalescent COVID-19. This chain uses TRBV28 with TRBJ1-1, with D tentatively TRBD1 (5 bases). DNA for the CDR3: TGTGCCAGCAGTTTAATGGGCGGAGGGGCTCCGGGGGGAGCTTTCTTT. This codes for CASSLMGGGAPGGAFF.